This TCR beta chain was observed in a study of blood T cell repertoires in COVID-19 (dated by TCRdb to about 2020). With respect to the entire study: Samples from collaborators originated in the United States, Italy and Spain and spanned both the acute and convalescent phases of COVID-19. Subjects who had been exposed to COVID-19, were actively infected with it, or had recovered from it provided the deeply sampled blood TCRbeta repertoires that made up the dataset. The repertoires were released in a freely available public database meant as a resource for research on the immune response to SARS-CoV-2. The sample metadata nearly always contained a de-identified subject ID, COVID-19 status, age in years and sex. Where available, HLA class I and class II types were taken from metadata supplied by the sample provider and were not determined by assay-based typing. The prospective study material was composed of cDNA or gDNA derived from T cells, B-cell-depleted T cells, or PBMCs. Samples were obtained from the ongoing ImmuneRACE study (first 160 participants) and from 1,254 subjects provided by 6 global collaborators. Study-wide findings and limitations: The amount of clinical and demographic metadata varied by source and participant and was provided uncurated.

CDR1 and CDR2, per the germline V gene, are KGHSH and LQKENI. The CDR3 runs 14 amino acids, cysteine and phenylalanine included. The DNA shown is the 42-base CDR3, in frame from base 1. V is clipped by 4 bases and J by 5 bases, and the sequence between their germline boundaries is 14 bases long. Notes on this clone: Its recognized antigen is unknown. Base qualities were left out, and no much larger clone turns up one base away.

TCRbeta CDR3 regions were amplified from genomic DNA using the immunoSEQ Assay, a bias-controlled multiplex PCR. As for the original processing: The number of nucleated cells in each sample was estimated by amplification of reference gene primers within the assay. To quantify the absolute abundance of each unique TCRbeta CDR3 rearrangement, sequence reads were collapsed and filtered. For each sample, productive Simpson clonality was calculated by taking the square root of Simpson's diversity index across productive rearrangements. The source is immuneACCESS, and TCRdb retained only in-frame sequences with V and J called. Part of the clones is not carried over; for the studies checked, unresolved V genes explain less than half of this, and the remainder is unexplained. V and J calls and clone size follow that table, whereas D and trimming were derived from the DNA. The sample profile shows 300,000 to 400,000 clones; 80% to 90% of them were found once. The top ten clones comprise about 4.2% of the sample.

In the prospective study, participants were 18 to 89 years old, resided in about two dozen geographic areas of the United States, and were enrolled through a virtual design. In the prospective study, cohorts were assigned on the basis of participant-reported clinical history obtained from a screening survey and a study questionnaire. Mobile phlebotomists in the prospective study collected whole blood, serum and a nasopharyngeal or oropharyngeal swab from every participant. Over a 2-month period, participants in the prospective study had the option of providing additional blood draws and questionnaires. Prospective study blood samples were shipped either frozen or at room temperature before DNA extraction.

The sequence is built from TRBV18 and TRBJ2-5; the D gene is perhaps TRBD1, on 6 matching bases. Sequencing input: PBMCs or T cells enriched from blood (not recorded which). This receptor was identified in a woman in her forties with acute COVID-19. The DNA sequence reads TGTGCCAGCTCACATGGGGGCGGAGGTGAGACCCAGTACTTC. Its product reads: CASSHGGGGETQYF. The full variable domain, with segments outside the CDR3 supplied by the reference TRBV18 and TRBJ2-5 proteins, appears as NAGVMQNPRHLVRRRGQEARLRCSPMKGHSHVYWYRQLPEEGLKFMVYLQKENIIDESGMPKERFSAEFPKEGPSILRIQQVVRGDSAAYFCASSHGGGGETQYFGPGTRLLVL.